This entry describes one T cell receptor beta chain. Its antigen is as yet unknown. These data belong to a study of CD8 T cells in Susac syndrome. Points from the study as a whole: Acknowledgment was made by the study that its TCR sequencing and HLA analysis involved a relatively small number of individuals.

Blood CD8+ and CD4+ T cells underwent high-throughput TCR beta sequencing. TEMRA cells underwent FACS enrichment and CD8+ and CD4+ T cells underwent negative isolation. The authors reverse transcribed roughly 0.5 to 1 ug RNA with random hexamers. Amplification of TCR beta CDR3 used immunoSEQ multiplex PCR across 54 Vbeta and 13 Jbeta. TCRdb redid the calling of the immunoSEQ multiplex PCR reads with MiXCR, one entry per CDR3 protein. The table shows approximately 300,000 distinct CDR3 sequences, with roughly 85% occurring only once. The CDR3 is 15 residues long. Germline CDR1 is MDHEN and CDR2 is SYDVKM. The V gene end was trimmed by 6 bases and the J gene end by 3 bases; junction bases not matched to a gene: 9.

J is TRBJ2-7 and V is TRBV28, with 9 bases fitting TRBD2. This clonotype originated in a human donor with multiple sclerosis. Sequenced: CD8+ T cells from PBMCs. The CDR3 DNA reads as TGTGCCAGCAGGTCAATAGCGGGAGTCTACTACGAGCAGTACTTC. Its translation: CASRSIAGVYYEQYF.